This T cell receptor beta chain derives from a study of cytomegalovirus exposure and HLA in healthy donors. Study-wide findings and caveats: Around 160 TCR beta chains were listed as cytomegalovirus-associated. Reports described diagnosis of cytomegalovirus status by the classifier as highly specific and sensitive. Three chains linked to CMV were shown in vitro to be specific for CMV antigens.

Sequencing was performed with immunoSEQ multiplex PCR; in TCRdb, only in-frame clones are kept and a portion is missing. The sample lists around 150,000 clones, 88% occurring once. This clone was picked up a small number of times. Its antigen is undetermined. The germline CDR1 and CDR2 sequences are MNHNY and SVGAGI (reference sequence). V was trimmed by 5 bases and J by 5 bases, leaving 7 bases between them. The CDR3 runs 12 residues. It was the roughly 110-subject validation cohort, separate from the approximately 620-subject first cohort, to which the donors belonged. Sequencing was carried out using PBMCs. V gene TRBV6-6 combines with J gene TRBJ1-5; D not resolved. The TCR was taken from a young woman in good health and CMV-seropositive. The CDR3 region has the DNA TGTGCCAGCAGTGACGGGGATCAGCCCCAGCATTTT. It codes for CASSDGDQPQHF.